Here is one T cell receptor beta chain with its context. Its specificity is unknown. These data belong to a study of T cell responses to AZD1222 COVID-19 vaccine. Study information: Second-dose intervals near 4 or 12 weeks were combined.

The CDR3 runs 14 residues. Germline assignment: CDR1 SGHTA and CDR2 FQGNSA. V was shortened by 5 bases and J by 2 bases, with 12 bases between the two germline ends. The assay was immunoSEQ multiplex PCR, and TCRdb's table has in-frame clones only and misses some. This table holds 95,000 to 150,000 clones, 85% to 90% found once. Whole-study findings and limits: Variant regions that are unmutated are reportedly the target of nearly half of spike-specific TCRs. Baseline testing showed seropositivity in only six AZD1222 recipients.

This receptor was obtained from an adult in good health. The sample was peripheral blood, taken on day 0 of AZD1222 vaccination. The genes are TRBV7-2 and TRBJ1-1; D possibly corresponds to TRBD1 (5 bases). CDR3 loop: CASSAQELNTEAFF. CDR3 sequence (DNA): TGTGCCAGCAGCGCACAGGAGCTAAACACTGAAGCTTTCTTT.